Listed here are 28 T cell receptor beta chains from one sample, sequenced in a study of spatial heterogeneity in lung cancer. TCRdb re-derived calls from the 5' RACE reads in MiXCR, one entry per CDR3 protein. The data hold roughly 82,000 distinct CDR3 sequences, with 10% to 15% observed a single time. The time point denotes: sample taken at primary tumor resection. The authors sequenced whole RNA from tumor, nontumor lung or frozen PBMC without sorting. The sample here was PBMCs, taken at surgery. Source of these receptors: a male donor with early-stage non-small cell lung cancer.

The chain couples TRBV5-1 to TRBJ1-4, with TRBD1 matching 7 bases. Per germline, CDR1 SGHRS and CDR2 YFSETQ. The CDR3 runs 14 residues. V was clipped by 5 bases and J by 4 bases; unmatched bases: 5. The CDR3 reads CASRPGQLNEKLFF. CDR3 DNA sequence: TGCGCCAGCAGACCGGGACAGCTTAATGAAAAACTGTTTTTT.

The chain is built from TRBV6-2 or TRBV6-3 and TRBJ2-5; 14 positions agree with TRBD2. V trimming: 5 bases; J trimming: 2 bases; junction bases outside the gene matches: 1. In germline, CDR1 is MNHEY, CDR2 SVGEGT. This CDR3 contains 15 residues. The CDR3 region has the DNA TGTGCCAGCAGTCGGACTAGCGGGGGGCAAGAGACCCAGTACTTC. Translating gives CASSRTSGGQETQYF.

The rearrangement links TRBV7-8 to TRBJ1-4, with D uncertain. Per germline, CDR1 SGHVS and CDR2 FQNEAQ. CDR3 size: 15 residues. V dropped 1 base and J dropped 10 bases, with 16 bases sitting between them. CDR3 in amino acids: CASSLEVTVSGKLFF. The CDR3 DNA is TGTGCCAGCAGCTTAGAAGTTACAGTTTCCGGAAAACTGTTTTTT.

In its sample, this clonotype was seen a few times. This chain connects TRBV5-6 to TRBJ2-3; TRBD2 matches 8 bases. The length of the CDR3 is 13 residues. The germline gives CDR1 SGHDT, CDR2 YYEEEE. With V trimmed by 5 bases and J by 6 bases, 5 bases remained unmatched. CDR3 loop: CASSKTGGDTQYF. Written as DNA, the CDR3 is TGTGCCAGCAGTAAAACGGGAGGGGATACGCAGTATTTT.

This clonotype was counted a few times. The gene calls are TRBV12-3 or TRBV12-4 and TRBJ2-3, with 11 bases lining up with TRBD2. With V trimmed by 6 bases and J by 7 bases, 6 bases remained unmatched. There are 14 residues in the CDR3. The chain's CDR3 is CASRLAGGRNTQYF. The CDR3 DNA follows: TGTGCCAGCAGGCTAGCGGGAGGTAGGAATACGCAGTATTTT.

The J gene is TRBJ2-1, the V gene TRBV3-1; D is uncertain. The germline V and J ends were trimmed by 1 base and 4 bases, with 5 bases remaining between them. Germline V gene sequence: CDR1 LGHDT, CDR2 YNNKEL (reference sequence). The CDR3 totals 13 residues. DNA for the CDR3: TGTGCCAGCAGCCAAGTCGAATACAATGAGCAGTTCTTC. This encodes CASSQVEYNEQFF.

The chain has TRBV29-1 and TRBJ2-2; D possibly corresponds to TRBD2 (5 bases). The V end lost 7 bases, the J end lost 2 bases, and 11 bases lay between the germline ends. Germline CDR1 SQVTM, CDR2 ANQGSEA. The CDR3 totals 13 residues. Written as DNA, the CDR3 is TGCAGCGGGGGAGAGGGAAACACCGGGGAGCTGTTTTTT. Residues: CSGGEGNTGELFF.

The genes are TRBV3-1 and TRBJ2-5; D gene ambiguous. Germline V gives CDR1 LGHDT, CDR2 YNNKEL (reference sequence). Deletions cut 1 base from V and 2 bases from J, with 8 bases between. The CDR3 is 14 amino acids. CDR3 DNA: TGTGCCAGCAGCCAAGGAATAACGCAAGAGACCCAGTACTTC. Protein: CASSQGITQETQYF.

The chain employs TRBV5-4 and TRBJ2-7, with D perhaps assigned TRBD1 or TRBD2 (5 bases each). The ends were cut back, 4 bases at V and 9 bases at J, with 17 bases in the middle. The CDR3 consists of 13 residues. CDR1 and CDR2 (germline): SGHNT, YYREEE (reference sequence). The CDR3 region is CASSRDGQLGQYF. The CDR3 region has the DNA TGTGCCAGCAGCCGGGACGGGCAGTTGGGGCAGTACTTC. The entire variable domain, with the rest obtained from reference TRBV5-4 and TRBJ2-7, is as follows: ETGVTQSPTHLIKTRGQQVTLRCSSQSGHNTVSWYQQALGQGPQFIFQYYREEENGRGNFPPRFSGLQFPNYSSELNVNALELDDSALYLCASSRDGQLGQYFGPGTRLTVT.

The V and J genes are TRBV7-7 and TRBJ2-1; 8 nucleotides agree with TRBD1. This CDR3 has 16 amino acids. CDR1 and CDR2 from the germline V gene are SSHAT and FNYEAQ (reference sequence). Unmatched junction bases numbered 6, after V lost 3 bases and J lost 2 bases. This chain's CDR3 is CASSFPQGETYNEQFF. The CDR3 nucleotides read TGTGCCAGCAGCTTCCCACAGGGGGAAACCTACAATGAGCAGTTCTTC.

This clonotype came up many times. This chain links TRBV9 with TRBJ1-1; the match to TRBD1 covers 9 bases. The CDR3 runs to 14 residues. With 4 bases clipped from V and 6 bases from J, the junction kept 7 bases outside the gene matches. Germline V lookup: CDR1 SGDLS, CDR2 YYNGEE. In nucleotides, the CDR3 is TGTGCCAGCAGCCCCAGGACAGGGGCCCCTGAAGCTTTCTTT. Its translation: CASSPRTGAPEAFF.

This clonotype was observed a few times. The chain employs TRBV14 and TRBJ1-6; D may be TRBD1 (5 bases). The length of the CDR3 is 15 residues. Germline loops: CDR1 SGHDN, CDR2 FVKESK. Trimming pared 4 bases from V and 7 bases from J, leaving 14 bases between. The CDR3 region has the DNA TGTGCCAGCAGCCCCCAAGGAAGGGGCAATTCACCCCTCCACTTT. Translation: CASSPQGRGNSPLHF.

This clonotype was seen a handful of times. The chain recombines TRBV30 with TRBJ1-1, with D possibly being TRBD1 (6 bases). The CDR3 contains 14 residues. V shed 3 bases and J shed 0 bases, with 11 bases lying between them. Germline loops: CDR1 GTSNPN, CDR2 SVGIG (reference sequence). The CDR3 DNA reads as TGTGCCTGGAGGAGGGGGGATATGAACACTGAAGCTTTCTTT. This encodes CAWRRGDMNTEAFF.

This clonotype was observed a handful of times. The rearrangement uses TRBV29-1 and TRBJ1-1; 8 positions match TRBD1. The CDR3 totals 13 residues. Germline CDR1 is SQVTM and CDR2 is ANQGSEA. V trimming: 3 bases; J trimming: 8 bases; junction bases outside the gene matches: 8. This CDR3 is CSVDPSGGREAFF. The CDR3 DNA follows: TGCAGCGTTGACCCGTCAGGGGGCAGAGAAGCTTTCTTT.

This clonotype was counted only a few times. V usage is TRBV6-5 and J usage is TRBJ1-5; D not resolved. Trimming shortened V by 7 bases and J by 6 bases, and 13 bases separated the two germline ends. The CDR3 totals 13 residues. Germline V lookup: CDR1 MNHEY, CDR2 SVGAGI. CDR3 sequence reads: CASTLGPFQPQHF. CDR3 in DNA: TGTGCCAGCACCCTCGGACCTTTTCAGCCCCAGCATTTT.

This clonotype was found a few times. CDR3 in amino acids: CSVVSYTGRDTGELFF. The CDR3, as DNA: TGCAGCGTTGTAAGCTATACAGGGAGGGACACCGGGGAGCTGTTTTTT. The rearrangement joins TRBV29-1 to TRBJ2-2; D may be TRBD2 (7 bases). The CDR3 extends over 16 amino acids. Germline CDR1 and CDR2: SQVTM and ANQGSEA. V lost 4 bases to trimming and J lost 3 bases, with 18 bases between them.

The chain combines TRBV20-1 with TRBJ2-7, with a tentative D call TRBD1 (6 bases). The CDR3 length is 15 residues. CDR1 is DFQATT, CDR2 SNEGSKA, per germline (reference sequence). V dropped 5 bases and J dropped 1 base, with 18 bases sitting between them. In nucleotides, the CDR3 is TGCAGTGCTGTGGGTTTTGACAGGAGTTCCTACGAGCAGTACTTC. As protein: CSAVGFDRSSYEQYF.

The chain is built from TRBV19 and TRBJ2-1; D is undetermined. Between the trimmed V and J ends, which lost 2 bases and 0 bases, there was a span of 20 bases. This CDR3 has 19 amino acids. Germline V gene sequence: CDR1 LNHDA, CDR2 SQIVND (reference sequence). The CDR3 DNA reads TGTGCCAGTAGTATAAATTACGACACACCTCTTAGCTCCTACAATGAGCAGTTCTTC. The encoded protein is CASSINYDTPLSSYNEQFF.

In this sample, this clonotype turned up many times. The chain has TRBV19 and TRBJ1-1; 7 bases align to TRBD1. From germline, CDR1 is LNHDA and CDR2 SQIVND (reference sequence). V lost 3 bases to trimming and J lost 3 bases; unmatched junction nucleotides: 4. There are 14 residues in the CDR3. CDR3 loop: CASSIGGGDTEAFF. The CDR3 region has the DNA TGTGCCAGTAGTATTGGAGGGGGCGACACTGAAGCTTTCTTT. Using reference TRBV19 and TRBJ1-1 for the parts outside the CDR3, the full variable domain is DGGITQSPKYLFRKEGQNVTLSCEQNLNHDAMYWYRQDPGQGLRLIYYSQIVNDFQKGDIAEGYSVSREKKESFPLTVTSAQKNPTAFYLCASSIGGGDTEAFFGQGTRLTVV.

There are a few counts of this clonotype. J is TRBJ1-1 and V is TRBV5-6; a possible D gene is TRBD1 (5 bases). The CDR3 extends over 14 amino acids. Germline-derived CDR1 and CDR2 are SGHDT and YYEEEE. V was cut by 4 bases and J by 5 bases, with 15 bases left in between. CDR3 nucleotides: TGTGCCAGCAGCCTTAGACAGCTAGATACTGAAGCTTTCTTT. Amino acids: CASSLRQLDTEAFF.

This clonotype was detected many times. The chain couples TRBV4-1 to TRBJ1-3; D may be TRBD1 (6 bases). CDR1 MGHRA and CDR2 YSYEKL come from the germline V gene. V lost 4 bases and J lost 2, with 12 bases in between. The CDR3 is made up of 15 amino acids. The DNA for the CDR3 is TGCGCCAGCAGCCGCGAACAGGGAGCTGGAAACACCATATATTTT. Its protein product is CASSREQGAGNTIYF.

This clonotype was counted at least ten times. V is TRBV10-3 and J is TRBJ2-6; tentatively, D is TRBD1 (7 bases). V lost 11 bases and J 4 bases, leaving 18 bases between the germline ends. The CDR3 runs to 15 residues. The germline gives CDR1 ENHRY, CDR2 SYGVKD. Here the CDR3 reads CAPDREAKGANVLTF. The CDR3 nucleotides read TGTGCCCCCGACAGGGAGGCGAAAGGGGCCAACGTCCTGACTTTC.

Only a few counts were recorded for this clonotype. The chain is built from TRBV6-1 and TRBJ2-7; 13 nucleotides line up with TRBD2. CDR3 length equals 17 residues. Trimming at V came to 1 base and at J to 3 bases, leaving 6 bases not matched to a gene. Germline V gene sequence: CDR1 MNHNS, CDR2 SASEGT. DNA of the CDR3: TGTGCCAGCAGTGAAGGGACTAGCGGGAGCGTATTCTACGAGCAGTACTTC. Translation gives CASSEGTSGSVFYEQYF.

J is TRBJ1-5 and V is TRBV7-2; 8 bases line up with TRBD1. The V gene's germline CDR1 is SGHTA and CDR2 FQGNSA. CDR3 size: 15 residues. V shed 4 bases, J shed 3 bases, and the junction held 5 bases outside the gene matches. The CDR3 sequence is CASSSGQGSNQPQHF. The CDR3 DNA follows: TGTGCCAGCAGCTCCGGACAGGGCTCCAATCAGCCCCAGCATTTT. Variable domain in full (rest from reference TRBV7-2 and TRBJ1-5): GAGVSQSPSNKVTEKGKDVELRCDPISGHTALYWYRQSLGQGLEFLIYFQGNSAPDKSGLPSDRFSAERTGGSVSTLTIQRTQQEDSAVYLCASSSGQGSNQPQHFGDGTRLSIL.

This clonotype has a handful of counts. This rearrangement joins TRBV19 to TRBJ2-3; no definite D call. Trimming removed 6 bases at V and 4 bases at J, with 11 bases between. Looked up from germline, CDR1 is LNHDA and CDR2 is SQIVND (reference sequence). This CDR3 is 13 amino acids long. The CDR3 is CASSQKASDTQYF. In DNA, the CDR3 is TGTGCCAGTAGCCAAAAAGCGTCAGATACGCAGTATTTT.

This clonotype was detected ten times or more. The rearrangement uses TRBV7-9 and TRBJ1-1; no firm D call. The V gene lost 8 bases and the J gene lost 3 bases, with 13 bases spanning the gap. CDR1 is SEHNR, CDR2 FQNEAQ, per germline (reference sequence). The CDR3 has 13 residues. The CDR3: CASGTYWDTEAFF. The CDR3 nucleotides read TGTGCCAGCGGAACCTACTGGGACACTGAAGCTTTCTTT.

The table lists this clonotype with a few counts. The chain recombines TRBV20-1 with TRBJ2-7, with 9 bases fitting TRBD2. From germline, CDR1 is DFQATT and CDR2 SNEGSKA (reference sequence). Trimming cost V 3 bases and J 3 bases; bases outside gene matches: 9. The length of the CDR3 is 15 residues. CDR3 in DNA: TGCAGTGCTAGTCTTACTAGCGGGCGAGGCTACGAGCAGTACTTC. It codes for CSASLTSGRGYEQYF.

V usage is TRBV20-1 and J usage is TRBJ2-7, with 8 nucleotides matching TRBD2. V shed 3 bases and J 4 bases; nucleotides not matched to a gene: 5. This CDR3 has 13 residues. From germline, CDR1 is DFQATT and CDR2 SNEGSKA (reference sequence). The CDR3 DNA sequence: TGCAGTGCTAGGGAGGGCGGGAGGTACGAGCAGTACTTC. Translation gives CSAREGGRYEQYF.